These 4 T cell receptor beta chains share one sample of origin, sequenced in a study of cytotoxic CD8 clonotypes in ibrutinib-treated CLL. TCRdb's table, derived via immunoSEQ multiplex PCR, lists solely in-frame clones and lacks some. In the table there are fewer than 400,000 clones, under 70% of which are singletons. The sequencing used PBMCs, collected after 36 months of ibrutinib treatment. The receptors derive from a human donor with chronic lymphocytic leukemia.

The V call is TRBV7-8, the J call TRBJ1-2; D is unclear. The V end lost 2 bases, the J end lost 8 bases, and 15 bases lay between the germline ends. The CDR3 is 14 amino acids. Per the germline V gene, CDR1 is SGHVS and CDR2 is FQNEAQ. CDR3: CASSLISSFDGYTF. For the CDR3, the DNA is TGTGCCAGCAGCTTAATCAGCAGTTTCGACGGCTACACCTTC.

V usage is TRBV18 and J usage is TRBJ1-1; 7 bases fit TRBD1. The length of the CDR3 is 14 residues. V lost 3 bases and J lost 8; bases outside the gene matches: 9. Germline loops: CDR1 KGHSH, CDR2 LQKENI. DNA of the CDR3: TGTGCCAGCTCACCTAGGGACAGCTCTGCGGAAGCTTTCTTT. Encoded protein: CASSPRDSSAEAFF.

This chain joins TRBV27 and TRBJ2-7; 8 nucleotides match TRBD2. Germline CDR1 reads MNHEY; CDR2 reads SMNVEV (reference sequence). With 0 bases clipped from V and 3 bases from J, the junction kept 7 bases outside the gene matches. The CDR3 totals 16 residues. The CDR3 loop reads CASSLSLRTSFYEQYF. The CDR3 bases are TGTGCCAGCAGTTTATCACTCCGGACTAGCTTCTACGAGCAGTACTTC.

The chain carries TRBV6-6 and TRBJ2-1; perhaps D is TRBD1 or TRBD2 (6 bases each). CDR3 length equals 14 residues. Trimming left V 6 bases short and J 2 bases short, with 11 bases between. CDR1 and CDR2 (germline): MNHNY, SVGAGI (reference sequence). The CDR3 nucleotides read TGTGCCAGCAGCAGGGGACTTACCTACAATGAGCAGTTCTTC. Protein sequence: CASSRGLTYNEQFF.